These 28 T cell receptor beta chains originate from one sample sequenced in a study of blood T cell repertoires in COVID-19. Assay: immunoSEQ multiplex PCR; the TCRdb copy retains only in-frame clones and omits some. Among under 300,000 clones listed, roughly 80% were seen once. Sequenced: peripheral blood. These receptors were collected from a woman between 40 and 55 years old with active or convalescent COVID-19.

Here the CDR3 reads CASSLYLSTDTQYF. The DNA of the CDR3 is TGTGCCAGCAGCCTGTATCTTAGCACAGATACGCAGTATTTT. The chain is built from TRBV11-1 and TRBJ2-3, with D uncertain. The V end was cut by 5 bases, the J end by 0 bases, with 9 bases between. The CDR3 is made up of 14 amino acids. Germline values: CDR1 SGHAT, CDR2 FQDESV (reference sequence). Variable domain in full (rest from reference TRBV11-1 and TRBJ2-3): EAEVAQSPRYKITEKSQAVAFWCDPISGHATLYWYRQILGQGPELLVQFQDESVVDDSQLPKDRFSAERLKGVDSTLKIQPAELGDSAMYLCASSLYLSTDTQYFGPGTRLTVL.

This chain connects TRBV27 to TRBJ2-3; weak D call: TRBD2 (6 bases). The CDR3 is made up of 15 amino acids. The V gene lost 3 bases and the J gene lost 6 bases, with 16 bases spanning the gap. Per germline, CDR1 MNHEY and CDR2 SMNVEV (reference sequence). In DNA form, the CDR3 reads TGTGCCAGCAGTTTGGCGGGAAGGGGTTGGGATACGCAGTATTTT. Its translation is CASSLAGRGWDTQYF.

CDR3 DNA: TGTGCCAGCTCCGGGGGGGGGACGGACACTGAAGCTTTCTTT. Protein: CASSGGGTDTEAFF. The chain recombines TRBV18 with TRBJ1-1; a weak D match, TRBD1 (5 bases). V gave up 6 bases and J gave up 3 bases, with 14 bases separating them. The CDR3 is made up of 14 amino acids. The germline gives CDR1 KGHSH, CDR2 LQKENI.

The table lists this clone with a few counts. This rearrangement joins TRBV29-1 to TRBJ1-1; D is undetermined. CDR1 and CDR2 from the germline V gene are SQVTM and ANQGSEA. CDR3 length equals 12 residues. V shed 4 bases and J shed 1 base, with 7 bases lying between them. The DNA for the CDR3 is TGCAGCGTTGCCCCAGGGAACACTGAAGCTTTCTTT. Protein product: CSVAPGNTEAFF. Using reference TRBV29-1 and TRBJ1-1 for the parts outside the CDR3, the full variable domain is SAVISQKPSRDICQRGTSLTIQCQVDSQVTMMFWYRQQPGQSLTLIATANQGSEATYESGFVIDKFPISRPNLTFSTLTVSNMSPEDSSIYLCSVAPGNTEAFFGQGTRLTVV.

This clone was picked up a small number of times. The CDR3 is CASSFRTGISTEAFF. The CDR3 DNA sequence: TGTGCCAGTAGTTTCCGGACAGGTATTTCCACTGAAGCTTTCTTT. The rearrangement joins TRBV19 to TRBJ1-1; 7 nucleotides line up with TRBD1. V gave up 5 bases and J gave up 4 bases; unmatched junction bases: 10. The germline V gene encodes CDR1 LNHDA and CDR2 SQIVND (reference sequence). This CDR3 comprises 15 residues.

This chain joins TRBV10-3 and TRBJ2-3; possibly TRBD2 for D (6 bases). Germline-derived CDR1 and CDR2 are ENHRY and SYGVKD. This CDR3 contains 16 residues. V gave up 0 bases and J gave up 4 bases, with 14 bases separating them. The CDR3, as DNA: TGTGCCATCAGTGAGTCTTGGCGGGAAGGGTCAGATACGCAGTATTTT. Protein: CAISESWREGSDTQYF.

This clone was seen only once. The CDR3 DNA sequence: TGTGCCAGCAGCTTAACCAGGGATGACTATGGCTACACCTTC. Protein: CASSLTRDDYGYTF. The chain is built from TRBV11-2 and TRBJ1-2, with a weak D call TRBD1 (5 bases). Germline V gene sequence: CDR1 SGHAT, CDR2 FQNNGV. The CDR3 runs to 14 residues. The germline V and J ends were trimmed by 2 bases and 3 bases, with 10 bases remaining between them.

In DNA form, the CDR3 reads TGCAGCGTCTCGGGTAGCGGGGCACTGAATGAGCAGTTCTTC. This gives the protein CSVSGSGALNEQFF. The V and J genes are TRBV29-1 and TRBJ2-1; TRBD2 matches 8 bases. Germline V lookup: CDR1 SQVTM, CDR2 ANQGSEA. The CDR3 has 14 residues. Germline trimming cut 6 bases from V and 7 bases from J; bases unmatched to any gene: 11.

This chain uses TRBV7-9 with TRBJ2-3, with 14 bases lining up with TRBD2. CDR1 and CDR2 from the germline V gene are SEHNR and FQNEAQ (reference sequence). The CDR3 extends over 18 amino acids. J was trimmed by 3 bases and V by 5 bases; bases with no gene match: 10. CDR3 region: CASSPGLAGGTLTDTQYF. The CDR3 DNA sequence: TGTGCCAGCAGCCCCGGACTAGCGGGGGGTACTCTTACAGATACGCAGTATTTT.

This clone is a singleton in its sample. The chain combines TRBV5-1 with TRBJ1-2; TRBD1 might be the D (5 bases). The V gene's germline CDR1 is SGHRS and CDR2 YFSETQ. Trimming left V 5 bases short and J 6 bases short, with 14 bases between. CDR3 length: 13 residues. The CDR3 sequence is CASRLDSPDGYTF. The CDR3 nucleotides are TGCGCCAGCAGACTCGACAGTCCGGATGGCTACACCTTC.

DNA for the CDR3: TGTGCCAGCAGCCCCCCGGGACAGGGGGCTGAGCAGTTCTTC. Protein product: CASSPPGQGAEQFF. The V call is TRBV3-1 (or the pseudogene TRBV3-2), the J call TRBJ2-1; 12 bases align to TRBD1. The trim removed 4 bases at V and 9 bases at J, leaving 4 bases unmatched. This CDR3 has 14 amino acids. Germline V CDR1 and CDR2: LGHDT, YNNKEL (reference sequence).

CDR3 DNA: TGTGCCAGCAGCTTTGGGGGGTCGGACAATCAGCCCCAGCATTTT. Translated, it gives CASSFGGSDNQPQHF. This chain joins TRBV5-4 and TRBJ1-5, with a possible D match to TRBD1 (5 bases). CDR1 is SGHNT and CDR2 is YYREEE in the germline V gene (reference sequence). V was trimmed by 2 bases and J by 3 bases, leaving 12 bases between them. The CDR3 has 15 amino acids.

Note on this clone: The same CDR3 can be traced to other DNA sequences in this sample. This chain connects TRBV5-4 to TRBJ2-7; 9 bases fit TRBD1. The CDR3 contains 14 residues. Germline CDR1 and CDR2: SGHNT and YYREEE (reference sequence). The junction had 2 bases not matched to a gene; V was cut back by 0 bases and J by 4 bases. The CDR3 loop reads CASSLDRGPYEQYF. The CDR3 DNA sequence: TGTGCCAGCAGCTTGGACAGGGGGCCATACGAGCAGTACTTC.

This clone occurred once. V is TRBV28 and J is TRBJ2-2; TRBD2 agrees at 14 bases. The CDR3 is made up of 18 amino acids. Germline lookup yields CDR1 MDHEN and CDR2 SYDVKM. V dropped 8 bases and J dropped 0; count of bases not matched to a gene: 8. CDR3 nucleotide sequence: TGTGCCAGCCTTGAGGGACTAGCGGGGGCCACGAACACCGGGGAGCTGTTTTTT. Amino acids: CASLEGLAGATNTGELFF.

The chain recombines TRBV25-1 with TRBJ2-5; 8 nucleotides agree with TRBD2. J was trimmed by 5 bases and V by 2 bases; bases with no gene match: 4. This CDR3 is 14 amino acids long. From germline, CDR1 is MGHDK and CDR2 SYGVNS. CDR3 sequence: CASSERGGRETQYF. The DNA for the CDR3 is TGTGCCAGCAGTGAACGGGGGGGCCGGGAGACCCAGTACTTC.

The V call is TRBV19, the J call TRBJ1-1; 7 nucleotides line up with TRBD1. Germline CDR1 LNHDA, CDR2 SQIVND (reference sequence). This CDR3 is 14 amino acids long. V shed 1 base, J shed 10 bases, and the junction held 9 bases outside the gene matches. CDR3 DNA: TGTGCCAGTAGTATAGGTGGGGGGACAGAAGTAGCTTTCTTT. Its protein is CASSIGGGTEVAFF.

CDR3 sequence: CASSPSVGVGTEAFF. The CDR3, as DNA: TGTGCCAGCAGCCCAAGCGTAGGGGTGGGCACTGAAGCTTTCTTT. The chain has TRBV7-3 and TRBJ1-1; tentatively, D is TRBD1 (5 bases). Germline V lookup: CDR1 SGHTA, CDR2 FQGTGA. The ends were cut back, 5 bases at V and 4 bases at J, with 17 bases in the middle. There are 15 residues in the CDR3.

The chain recombines TRBV3-1 (or the pseudogene TRBV3-2) with TRBJ1-1, with a tentative D call TRBD1 (6 bases). Per the germline V gene, CDR1 is LGHDT and CDR2 is YNNKEL (reference sequence). This CDR3 spans 15 amino acids. V was shortened by 1 base and J by 0 bases, with 9 bases between the two germline ends. CDR3 residues: CASSQVGDMNTEAFF. The CDR3 DNA is TGTGCCAGCAGCCAAGTCGGGGACATGAACACTGAAGCTTTCTTT.

This chain connects TRBV4-1 to TRBJ2-7; weak D call: TRBD1 (6 bases). The CDR3 loop spans 15 amino acids. V lost 4 bases, J lost 0 bases, and 13 bases lay in between. Germline lookup yields CDR1 MGHRA and CDR2 YSYEKL. As DNA, the CDR3 is TGCGCCAGCAGCCCCACAACAGGGAGCTCCTACGAGCAGTACTTC. Protein sequence: CASSPTTGSSYEQYF.

This sequence joins TRBV2 and TRBJ1-2; a possible D gene is TRBD1 (5 bases). V shed 6 bases and J shed 4 bases, with 18 bases lying between them. The length of the CDR3 is 15 residues. Germline-derived CDR1 and CDR2 are SNHLY and FYNNEI. CDR3 coding DNA: TGTGCCAGCAGCAGAAATTTTCTTGGGGCCTATGGCTACACCTTC. Its translation: CASSRNFLGAYGYTF.

This chain links TRBV6-5 with TRBJ2-1, with TRBD2 matching 8 bases. CDR1 and CDR2 (germline): MNHEY, SVGAGI. V lost 0 bases and J lost 8; bases outside the gene matches: 6. This CDR3 is 15 amino acids long. CDR3 region: CASSYSAGGADEQFF. As DNA, the CDR3 is TGTGCCAGCAGTTACTCGGCGGGGGGAGCGGATGAGCAGTTCTTC.

The chain is built from TRBV21-1 and TRBJ1-5; TRBD1, as called in the table, went unchecked against the DNA. TRBV21-1 is flagged as a pseudogene. This CDR3 contains 18 residues. Written as DNA, the CDR3 is TGTGCCAGCAGGCCCAGGGGGCAGATTCGTTTCGGCAATCAGCCCCAGCATTTT. This translates into CASRPRGQIRFGNQPQHF.

The rearrangement links TRBV5-6 to TRBJ1-2; a possible D gene is TRBD1 (6 bases). The germline CDR1 and CDR2 sequences are SGHDT and YYEEEE. This CDR3 spans 14 amino acids. V was pared by 4 bases and J by 4 bases, with 14 bases between. The CDR3 region has the DNA TGTGCCAGCAGCCCCCCGGCAGGGGTCTATGGCTACACCTTC. It translates to CASSPPAGVYGYTF.

The genes are TRBV11-2 and TRBJ1-6; 9 bases line up with TRBD1. J lost 8 bases, V lost 1 base, and 6 bases had no gene match. Germline assignment: CDR1 SGHAT and CDR2 FQNNGV. This CDR3 is 16 amino acids long. Here the CDR3 reads CASSLGGQGPYSPLHF. The CDR3 DNA is TGTGCCAGCAGCTTAGGGGGACAGGGACCCTATTCACCCCTCCACTTT. The full variable domain, in which reference TRBV11-2 and TRBJ1-6 provide the parts outside the CDR3, is EAGVAQSPRYKIIEKRQSVAFWCNPISGHATLYWYQQILGQGPKLLIQFQNNGVVDDSQLPKDRFSAERLKGVDSTLKIQPAKLEDSAVYLCASSLGGQGPYSPLHFGNGTRLTVT.

CDR3: CASRGLSNEQFF. CDR3 bases: TGTGCCAGCAGAGGACTCTCCAATGAGCAGTTCTTC. The V call is TRBV28, the J call TRBJ2-1, with TRBD2 as a possible D gene (5 bases). V lost 6 bases, J lost 6 bases, and 9 bases lay in between. The CDR3 consists of 12 residues. Germline V gives CDR1 MDHEN, CDR2 SYDVKM.

The V call is TRBV6-5, the J call TRBJ1-5; D is possibly TRBD1 (6 bases). Trimming removed 5 bases from V and 4 bases from J, with 12 bases in between. The CDR3 extends over 14 amino acids. From germline, CDR1 is MNHEY and CDR2 SVGAGI. The CDR3 DNA reads TGTGCCAGCAGTCCCCGGACAGATAATCAGCCCCAGCATTTT. Protein: CASSPRTDNQPQHF.

The chain has TRBV28 and TRBJ1-5; no definite D call. This CDR3 has 12 amino acids. Germline CDR1 and CDR2: MDHEN and SYDVKM. The V end lost 6 bases, the J end lost 6 bases, and 9 bases lay between the germline ends. The CDR3 region has the DNA TGTGCCAGCAGAGTTTCGGGTCAGCCCCAGCATTTT. Its translation is CASRVSGQPQHF.

The chain couples TRBV4-2 to TRBJ2-5; tentatively, D is TRBD2 (7 bases). Trimming removed 4 bases from V and 5 bases from J, with 17 bases in between. The germline gives CDR1 LGHNA, CDR2 YNFKEQ. The CDR3 has 15 amino acids. The CDR3 nucleotides are TGTGCCAGCAGCCCCGAGGGGGGGAGGCGGGAGACCCAGTACTTC. Its protein product is CASSPEGGRRETQYF.